Included here is one T cell receptor (beta chain) sequence, with context. What it binds is not known. This sample stems from a study of CD4 T cells in relation to SARS-CoV-2 and coronaviruses. Profiling relied on immunoSEQ multiplex PCR, and the TCRdb table lists in-frame clones only, not all of them. The profile shows about 29,000 clones, more than 75% of them singletons. The CDR3 length is 11 residues. Germline V gene sequence: CDR1 DFQATT, CDR2 SNEGSKA (reference sequence). Trimming left V 7 bases short and J 6 bases short, with 9 bases between. CD4+ T cells from unexposed donors were obtained before the COVID-19 pandemic (2011-2018). Isolation of CD4+ T cells took place after about 10 days in culture. Testing used SARS-CoV-2 S/N and four cold-coronavirus spikes on unexposed-donor CD4+ T cells, cells permitting.

Sequencing used CD4+ T cells from PBMCs, cultured in vitro. The TCR originated in a human donor in good health. This chain links TRBV20-1 with TRBJ1-4; D gene ambiguous. The CDR3 is CSGAEHEKLFF. CDR3 DNA sequence: TGCAGTGGGGCAGAGCATGAAAAACTGTTTTTT.